A selection of T cell receptor beta chains follows, all from one sample in a study of graft-versus-host responses after intestinal transplantation. These receptors' antigens are unknown. Clones were sequenced by immunoSEQ multiplex PCR, and TCRdb holds only the in-frame ones, with some missing. The data show approximately 130,000 clones, with approximately 94% seen just once and over 0.15% held by the top ten. Material: unstimulated CD4+ T cells sorted from spleen or lymph node cells, obtained before intestinal transplant. Receptors were obtained from a human donor who received an intestinal transplant. The conserved cysteine and the conserved F or W are not part of the CDR3 here. Each record gives: CDR3 protein, V gene, J gene.

CDR3aa: ASSVVDGAVA
v_gene: TRBV9
j_gene: TRBJ1-2

CDR3aa: ASSQEKGVHWGYT
v_gene: TRBV4-2
j_gene: TRBJ1-2

CDR3aa: ASSTQGTEAF
v_gene: TRBV6-6
j_gene: TRBJ1-1

CDR3aa: ASSFRLTQETQY
v_gene: TRBV7-2
j_gene: TRBJ2-5

CDR3aa: ASSQCPGGGSETQY
v_gene: TRBV23-1
j_gene: TRBJ2-5

CDR3aa: ASSRGQGQPQH
v_gene: TRBV7-2
j_gene: TRBJ1-5

CDR3aa: ASSSKTGGETQY
v_gene: TRBV5-1
j_gene: TRBJ2-5

CDR3aa: ASSQGQASSGNTIY
v_gene: TRBV18
j_gene: TRBJ1-3

CDR3aa: ASSPSPGAGNTIY
v_gene: TRBV18
j_gene: TRBJ1-3

CDR3aa: ASSLGGGRETQY
v_gene: TRBV5-1
j_gene: TRBJ2-5

CDR3aa: ASSVKGQALGYT
v_gene: TRBV5-6
j_gene: TRBJ1-2